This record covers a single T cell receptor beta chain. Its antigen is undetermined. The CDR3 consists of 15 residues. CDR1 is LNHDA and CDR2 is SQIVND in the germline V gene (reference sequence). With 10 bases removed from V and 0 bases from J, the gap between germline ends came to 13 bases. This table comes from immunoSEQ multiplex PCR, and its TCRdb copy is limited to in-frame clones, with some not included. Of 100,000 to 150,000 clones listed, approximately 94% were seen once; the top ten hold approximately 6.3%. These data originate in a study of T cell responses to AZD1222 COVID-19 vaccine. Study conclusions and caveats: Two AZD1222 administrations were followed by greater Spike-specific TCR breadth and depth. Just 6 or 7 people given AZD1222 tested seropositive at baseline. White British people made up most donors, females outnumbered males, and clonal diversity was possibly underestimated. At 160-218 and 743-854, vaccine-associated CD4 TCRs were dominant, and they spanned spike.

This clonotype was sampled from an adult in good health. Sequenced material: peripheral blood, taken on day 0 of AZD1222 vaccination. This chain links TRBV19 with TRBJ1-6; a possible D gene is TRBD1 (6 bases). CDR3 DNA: TGTGCCACCGCACAGGGAAGCTCCTATAATTCACCCCTCCACTTT. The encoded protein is CATAQGSSYNSPLHF.